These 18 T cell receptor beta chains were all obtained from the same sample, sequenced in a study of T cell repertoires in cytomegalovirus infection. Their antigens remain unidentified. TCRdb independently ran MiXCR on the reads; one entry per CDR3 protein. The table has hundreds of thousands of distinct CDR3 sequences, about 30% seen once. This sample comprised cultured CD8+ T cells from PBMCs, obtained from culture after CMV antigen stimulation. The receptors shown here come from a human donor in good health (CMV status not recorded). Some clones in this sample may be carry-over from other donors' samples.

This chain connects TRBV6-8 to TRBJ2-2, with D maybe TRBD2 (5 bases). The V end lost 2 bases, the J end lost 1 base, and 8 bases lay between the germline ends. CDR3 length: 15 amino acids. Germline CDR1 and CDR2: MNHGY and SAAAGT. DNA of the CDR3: TGTGCCAGCAGTTACGCCGCGGGGAACACCGGGGAGCTGTTTTTT. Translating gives CASSYAAGNTGELFF.

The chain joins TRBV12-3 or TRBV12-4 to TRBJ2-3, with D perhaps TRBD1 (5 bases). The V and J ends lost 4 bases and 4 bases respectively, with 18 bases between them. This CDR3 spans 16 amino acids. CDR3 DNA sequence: TGTGCCAGCAGTTCATTTCAGGGTCCCAGCGCAGATACGCAGTATTTT. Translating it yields CASSSFQGPSADTQYF.

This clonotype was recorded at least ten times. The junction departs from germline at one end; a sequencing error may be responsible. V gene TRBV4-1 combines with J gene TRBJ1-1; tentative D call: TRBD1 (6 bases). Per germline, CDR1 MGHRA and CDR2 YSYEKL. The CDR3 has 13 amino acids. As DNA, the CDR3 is TGTGCCAGTAGCCAGGGGATGAACACTGAAGCTTTCTTT. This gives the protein CASSQGMNTEAFF.

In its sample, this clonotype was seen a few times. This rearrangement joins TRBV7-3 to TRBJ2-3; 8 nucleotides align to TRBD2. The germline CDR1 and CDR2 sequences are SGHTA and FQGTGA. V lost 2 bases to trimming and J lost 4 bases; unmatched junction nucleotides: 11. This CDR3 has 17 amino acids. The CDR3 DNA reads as TGTGCCAGCAGCTTATTCGTCGGTAGCGGGATGGCAGATACGCAGTATTTT. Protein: CASSLFVGSGMADTQYF.

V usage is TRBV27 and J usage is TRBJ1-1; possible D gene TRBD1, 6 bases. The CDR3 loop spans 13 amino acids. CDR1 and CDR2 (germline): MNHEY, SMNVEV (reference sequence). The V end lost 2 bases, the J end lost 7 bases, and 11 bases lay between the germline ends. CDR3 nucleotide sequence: TGTGCCAGCAGTTTAGGGGGGGCTATTGAAGCTTTCTTT. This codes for CASSLGGAIEAFF.

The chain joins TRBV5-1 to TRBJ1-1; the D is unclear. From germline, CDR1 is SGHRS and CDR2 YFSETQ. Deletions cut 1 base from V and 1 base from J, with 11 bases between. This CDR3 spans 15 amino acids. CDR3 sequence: CASSLLRSANTEAFF. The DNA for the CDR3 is TGCGCCAGCAGCTTGTTGCGATCAGCGAACACTGAAGCTTTCTTT.

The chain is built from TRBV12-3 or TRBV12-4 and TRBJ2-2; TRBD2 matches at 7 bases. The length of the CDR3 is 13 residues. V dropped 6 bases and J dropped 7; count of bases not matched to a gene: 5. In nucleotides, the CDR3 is TGTGCCAGCAGGCTCTCGGGGGGCGGGGAGCTGTTTTTT. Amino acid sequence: CASRLSGGGELFF.

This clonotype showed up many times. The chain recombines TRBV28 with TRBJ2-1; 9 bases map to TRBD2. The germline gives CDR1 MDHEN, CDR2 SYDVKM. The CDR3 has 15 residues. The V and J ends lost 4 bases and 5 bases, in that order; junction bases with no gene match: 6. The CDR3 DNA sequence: TGTGCCAGCAGTTCGCGGGGGGGGCCCGACAATGAGCAGTTCTTC. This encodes CASSSRGGPDNEQFF.

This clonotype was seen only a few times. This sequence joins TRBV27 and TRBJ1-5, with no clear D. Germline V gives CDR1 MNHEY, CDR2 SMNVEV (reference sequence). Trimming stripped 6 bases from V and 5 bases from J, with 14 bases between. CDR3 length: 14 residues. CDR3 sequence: CASRSLATYQPQHF. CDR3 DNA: TGTGCCAGCAGGTCGCTCGCTACCTATCAGCCCCAGCATTTT.

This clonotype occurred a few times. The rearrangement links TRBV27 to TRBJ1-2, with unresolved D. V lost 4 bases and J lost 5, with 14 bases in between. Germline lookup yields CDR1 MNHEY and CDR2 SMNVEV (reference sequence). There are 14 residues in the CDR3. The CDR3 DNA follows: TGTGCCAGCAGTTCTTCTTGGTTAGGGTATGGCTACACCTTC. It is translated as CASSSSWLGYGYTF.

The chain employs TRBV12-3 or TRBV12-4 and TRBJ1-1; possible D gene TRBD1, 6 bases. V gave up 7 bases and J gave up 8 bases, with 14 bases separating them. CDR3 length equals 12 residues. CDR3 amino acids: CASTDHGTEAFF. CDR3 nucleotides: TGTGCCAGCACCGATCATGGGACAGAAGCTTTCTTT.

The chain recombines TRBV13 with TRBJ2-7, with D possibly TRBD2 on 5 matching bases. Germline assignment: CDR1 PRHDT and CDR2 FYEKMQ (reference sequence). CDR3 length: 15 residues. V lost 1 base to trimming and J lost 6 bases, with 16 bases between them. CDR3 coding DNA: TGTGCCAGCAGCTTAGTGGGAGATGGATCCATCGAGCAGTACTTC. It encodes CASSLVGDGSIEQYF.

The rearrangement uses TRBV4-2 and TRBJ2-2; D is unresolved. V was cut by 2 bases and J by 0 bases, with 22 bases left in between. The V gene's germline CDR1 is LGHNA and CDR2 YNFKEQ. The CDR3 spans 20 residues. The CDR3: CASSQLTLRVASANTGELFF. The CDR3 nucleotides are TGTGCCAGCAGCCAACTTACACTTAGGGTCGCCTCCGCGAACACCGGGGAGCTGTTTTTT.

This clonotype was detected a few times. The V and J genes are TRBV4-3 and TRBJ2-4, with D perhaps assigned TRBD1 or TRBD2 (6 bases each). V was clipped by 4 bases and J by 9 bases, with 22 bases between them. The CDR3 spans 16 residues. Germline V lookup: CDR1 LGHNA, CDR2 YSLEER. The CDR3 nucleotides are TGCGCCAGCAGCCCAGATTGGGGGGCCGGGTCAGTCATTCAGTACTTC. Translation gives CASSPDWGAGSVIQYF.

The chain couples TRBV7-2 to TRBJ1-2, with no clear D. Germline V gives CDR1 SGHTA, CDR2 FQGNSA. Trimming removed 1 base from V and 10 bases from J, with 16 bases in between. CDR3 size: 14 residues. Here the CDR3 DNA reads TGTGCCAGCAGCTTAGGCGACGGTTTTTTTTCCTACACCTTC. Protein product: CASSLGDGFFSYTF.

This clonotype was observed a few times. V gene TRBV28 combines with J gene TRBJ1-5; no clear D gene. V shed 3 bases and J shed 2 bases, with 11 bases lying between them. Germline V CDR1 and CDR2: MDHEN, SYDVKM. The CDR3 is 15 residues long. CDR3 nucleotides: TGTGCCAGCAGTTTGGGCAGGACTCGCAATCAGCCCCAGCATTTT. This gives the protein CASSLGRTRNQPQHF.

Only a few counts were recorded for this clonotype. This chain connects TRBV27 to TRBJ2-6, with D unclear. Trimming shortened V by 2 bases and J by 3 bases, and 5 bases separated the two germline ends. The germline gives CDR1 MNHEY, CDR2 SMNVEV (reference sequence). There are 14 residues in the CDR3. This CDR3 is CASSLIGGANVLTF. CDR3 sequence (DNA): TGTGCCAGCAGTTTAATAGGTGGGGCCAACGTCCTGACTTTC.

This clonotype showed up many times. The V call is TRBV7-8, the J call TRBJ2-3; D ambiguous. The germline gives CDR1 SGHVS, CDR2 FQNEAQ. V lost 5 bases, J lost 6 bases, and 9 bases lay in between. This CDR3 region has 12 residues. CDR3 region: CASSLVSDTQYF. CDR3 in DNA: TGTGCCAGCAGCCTGGTTTCGGATACGCAGTATTTT.